A selection of T cell receptor beta chains follows, all from one sample in a study of CD8+CD57+ T cells in acquired aplastic anemia. Each CDR3 protein is one row after TCRdb ran MiXCR on the reads. The sample holds around 180,000 distinct CDR3 sequences; just under 65% are singletons and the top ten take 45%. Sequenced sample: sorted CD4+, CD8+, or CD8+CD57+ T cells (not recorded which) from PBMCs. The receptors come from a human donor in good health. The CDR3 runs from the conserved cysteine through the conserved F or W. D genes are given only for firm matches. Where a row states a size, it is once, few, many or the class of an expanded clone; other rows omit it.

v_call: TRBV7-3
clone_size: .
d_call: TRBD1
j_call: TRBJ1-2
cdr3_aa: CASSFGTGQYGYTF
cdr3_nt: TGTGCCAGCAGCTTCGGGACAGGGCAATATGGCTACACCTTC

v_call: TRBV20-1
clone_size: .
d_call: TRBD2
j_call: TRBJ2-7
cdr3_aa: CSALLAGVRDQYF
cdr3_nt: TGCAGTGCCCTACTAGCGGGAGTACGCGATCAGTACTTC

v_call: TRBV7-9
clone_size: .
d_call: TRBD1
j_call: TRBJ2-7
cdr3_aa: CASSLARTGLPEQYF
cdr3_nt: TGTGCCAGCAGCTTAGCTAGGACAGGCCTCCCCGAGCAGTACTTC

v_call: TRBV12-3/TRBV12-4
clone_size: .
d_call: .
j_call: TRBJ2-5
cdr3_aa: CASAAETQYF
cdr3_nt: TGTGCCAGCGCGGCGGAGACCCAGTACTTC

v_call: TRBV4-1
clone_size: many
d_call: .
j_call: TRBJ2-2
cdr3_aa: CASSQEPGNTGELFF
cdr3_nt: TGCGCCAGCAGCCAAGAACCGGGGAACACCGGGGAGCTGTTTTTT

v_call: TRBV29-1
clone_size: many
d_call: .
j_call: TRBJ1-2
cdr3_aa: CSVRGVSGYHNYGYTF
cdr3_nt: TGCAGCGTCCGGGGGGTATCGGGTTACCACAACTATGGCTACACCTTC

v_call: TRBV6-1
clone_size: .
d_call: TRBD1
j_call: TRBJ2-4
cdr3_aa: CASRAQGQNIQYF
cdr3_nt: TGTGCCAGCAGGGCACAGGGGCAGAACATTCAGTACTTC

v_call: TRBV27
clone_size: .
d_call: TRBD2
j_call: TRBJ2-2
cdr3_aa: CASIKTSGITGELFF
cdr3_nt: TGTGCCAGCATCAAGACTAGCGGGATCACCGGGGAGCTGTTTTTT

v_call: TRBV29-1
clone_size: few
d_call: .
j_call: TRBJ2-5
cdr3_aa: CSVDSNLEYQETQYF
cdr3_nt: TGCAGCGTCGACTCTAATCTCGAGTACCAAGAGACCCAGTACTTC

v_call: TRBV15
clone_size: few
d_call: .
j_call: TRBJ2-3
cdr3_aa: CATSSLEASTDTQYF
cdr3_nt: TGTGCCACCAGCAGCTTGGAAGCAAGCACAGATACGCAGTATTTT

v_call: TRBV6-1
clone_size: .
d_call: .
j_call: TRBJ2-3
cdr3_aa: CASSAPVRVDTQYF
cdr3_nt: TGTGCCAGCAGTGCACCCGTTCGGGTTGATACGCAGTATTTT

v_call: TRBV4-2
clone_size: few
d_call: TRBD2
j_call: TRBJ2-2
cdr3_aa: CASSLPGLANTGELFF
cdr3_nt: TGTGCCAGCAGCCTTCCGGGACTAGCAAACACCGGGGAGCTGTTTTTT

v_call: TRBV2
clone_size: .
d_call: TRBD2
j_call: TRBJ2-4
cdr3_aa: CASRASGSENIQYF
cdr3_nt: TGTGCCAGCCGAGCAAGCGGGAGTGAGAACATTCAGTACTTC

v_call: TRBV2
clone_size: many
d_call: .
j_call: TRBJ2-7
cdr3_aa: CASSPGLYEQYF
cdr3_nt: TGTGCCAGTAGTCCTGGTCTCTACGAGCAGTACTTC

v_call: TRBV10-3
clone_size: .
d_call: TRBD2
j_call: TRBJ2-3
cdr3_aa: CAISEPRTSGTDTQYF
cdr3_nt: TGTGCCATCAGTGAGCCCCGGACTAGCGGCACAGATACGCAGTATTTT

v_call: TRBV6-5
clone_size: .
d_call: TRBD2
j_call: TRBJ2-3
cdr3_aa: CASSALSGGRGTDTQYF
cdr3_nt: TGTGCCAGCAGTGCCCTTAGCGGGGGGAGGGGCACAGATACGCAGTATTTT

v_call: TRBV5-1
clone_size: .
d_call: .
j_call: TRBJ1-5
cdr3_aa: CASSPLSWGTESNQPQHF
cdr3_nt: TGCGCCAGCAGCCCCCTAAGTTGGGGGACGGAAAGCAATCAGCCCCAGCATTTT

v_call: TRBV19
clone_size: once
d_call: .
j_call: TRBJ1-6
cdr3_aa: CASRIQQKGHSPLHF
cdr3_nt: TGTGCCAGTAGAATCCAACAGAAGGGACATTCACCCCTCCACTTT

v_call: TRBV7-8
clone_size: .
d_call: .
j_call: TRBJ2-7
cdr3_aa: CASSKNRGAYEQYF
cdr3_nt: TGTGCCAGCAGCAAAAACCGCGGAGCCTACGAGCAGTACTTC

v_call: TRBV27
clone_size: .
d_call: .
j_call: TRBJ2-7
cdr3_aa: CASSLSYGYEQYF
cdr3_nt: TGTGCCAGCAGTTTATCGTACGGCTACGAGCAGTACTTC

v_call: TRBV12-3/TRBV12-4
clone_size: many
d_call: .
j_call: TRBJ1-1
cdr3_aa: CASASRGRAEAFF
cdr3_nt: TGTGCCAGCGCGAGCAGGGGCCGGGCTGAAGCTTTCTTT

v_call: TRBV15
clone_size: .
d_call: .
j_call: TRBJ1-1
cdr3_aa: CATSSPRGMNTEAFF
cdr3_nt: TGTGCCACCAGCAGCCCTCGGGGGATGAACACTGAAGCTTTCTTT

v_call: TRBV25-1
clone_size: .
d_call: TRBD2
j_call: TRBJ2-3
cdr3_aa: CASSPSGTSGTYTQYF
cdr3_nt: TGTGCCAGCAGCCCCAGCGGGACTAGCGGGACCTATACGCAGTATTTT

v_call: TRBV7-3
clone_size: .
d_call: .
j_call: TRBJ2-5
cdr3_aa: CASSFSRAETQYF
cdr3_nt: TGTGCTAGCAGCTTTTCCAGGGCAGAGACCCAGTACTTC

v_call: TRBV20-1
clone_size: .
d_call: TRBD1
j_call: TRBJ2-7
cdr3_aa: CSATPGGSYYEQYF
cdr3_nt: TGCAGTGCTACCCCAGGGGGCTCTTACTACGAGCAGTACTTC

v_call: TRBV20-1
clone_size: .
d_call: TRBD1
j_call: TRBJ1-4
cdr3_aa: CSARLGTGNEKLFF
cdr3_nt: TGCAGTGCTAGACTCGGGACAGGGAATGAAAAACTGTTTTTT

v_call: TRBV30
clone_size: few
d_call: .
j_call: TRBJ2-7
cdr3_aa: CAWGQRLSDEQYF
cdr3_nt: TGTGCCTGGGGACAGAGGTTATCCGACGAGCAGTACTTC

v_call: TRBV11-1
clone_size: .
d_call: .
j_call: TRBJ1-1
cdr3_aa: CASSPPLNTEAFF
cdr3_nt: TGTGCCAGCAGCCCTCCCCTAAACACTGAAGCTTTCTTT

v_call: TRBV7-9
clone_size: once
d_call: .
j_call: TRBJ1-2
cdr3_aa: CAGKGLANYGYTF
cdr3_nt: TGTGCCGGGAAGGGCCTGGCTAACTATGGCTACACCTTC

v_call: TRBV9
clone_size: .
d_call: .
j_call: TRBJ2-3
cdr3_aa: CASSPNPLPGSRTDTQYF
cdr3_nt: TGTGCCAGCAGCCCGAACCCTCTACCCGGAAGCCGCACAGATACGCAGTATTTT

v_call: TRBV7-9
clone_size: .
d_call: .
j_call: TRBJ1-3
cdr3_aa: CASSLVGYSGNTIYF
cdr3_nt: TGTGCCAGCAGCTTAGTCGGGTACTCTGGAAACACCATATATTTT

v_call: TRBV20-1
clone_size: .
d_call: .
j_call: TRBJ2-7
cdr3_aa: CSARGGYEQYF
cdr3_nt: TGCAGTGCTAGGGGGGGATACGAGCAGTACTTC

v_call: TRBV15
clone_size: .
d_call: TRBD1
j_call: TRBJ2-1
cdr3_aa: CATSRAGTGSNEQFF
cdr3_nt: TGTGCCACCAGCAGAGCCGGGACAGGGTCGAATGAGCAGTTCTTC

v_call: TRBV12-3/TRBV12-4
clone_size: .
d_call: .
j_call: TRBJ2-2
cdr3_aa: CASTQAQDTGELFF
cdr3_nt: TGTGCCAGCACCCAGGCTCAGGACACCGGGGAGCTGTTTTTT

v_call: TRBV19
clone_size: many
d_call: .
j_call: TRBJ1-5
cdr3_aa: CASSDHRGGSGQPQHF
cdr3_nt: TGTGCCAGTAGTGACCACCGCGGGGGATCGGGGCAGCCCCAGCATTTT

v_call: TRBV2
clone_size: .
d_call: .
j_call: TRBJ1-1
cdr3_aa: CASVEGYTEAFF
cdr3_nt: TGTGCCAGCGTTGAGGGGTACACTGAAGCTTTCTTT

v_call: TRBV2
clone_size: once
d_call: .
j_call: TRBJ2-5
cdr3_aa: CASSRTTSQETQYF
cdr3_nt: TGTGCCAGCAGTCGAACGACTAGCCAAGAGACCCAGTACTTC

v_call: TRBV5-1
clone_size: .
d_call: TRBD1
j_call: TRBJ1-2
cdr3_aa: CASSLTSGGLYGYTF
cdr3_nt: TGCGCCAGCAGCTTAACGTCAGGGGGCCTATATGGCTACACCTTC

v_call: TRBV19
clone_size: .
d_call: TRBD2
j_call: TRBJ2-7
cdr3_aa: CASSPIRTSGYEQYF
cdr3_nt: TGTGCCAGTAGTCCTATTCGGACTAGCGGGTACGAGCAGTACTTC

v_call: TRBV5-5
clone_size: .
d_call: TRBD2
j_call: TRBJ2-5
cdr3_aa: CASSPYRLAEETQYF
cdr3_nt: TGTGCCAGCAGCCCCTACCGACTAGCGGAAGAGACCCAGTACTTC

v_call: TRBV9
clone_size: many
d_call: .
j_call: TRBJ1-6
cdr3_aa: CASSTWDTPSSYNSPLHF
cdr3_nt: TGTGCCAGCAGCACCTGGGACACACCAAGCTCCTATAATTCACCCCTCCACTTT

v_call: TRBV9
clone_size: once
d_call: TRBD1
j_call: TRBJ1-1
cdr3_aa: CASSVEGQAGLDTEAFF
cdr3_nt: TGTGCCAGCAGCGTAGAGGGACAGGCCGGCTTGGACACTGAAGCTTTCTTT

v_call: TRBV28
clone_size: many
d_call: .
j_call: TRBJ2-3
cdr3_aa: CASSLRSAQATDTQYF
cdr3_nt: TGTGCCAGCAGTTTAAGGAGCGCCCAAGCCACAGATACGCAGTATTTT

v_call: TRBV12-3/TRBV12-4
clone_size: .
d_call: .
j_call: TRBJ2-7
cdr3_aa: CASTPRGMGYEQYF
cdr3_nt: TGTGCCAGCACCCCGCGGGGAATGGGCTACGAGCAGTACTTC

v_call: TRBV10-3
clone_size: .
d_call: .
j_call: TRBJ2-7
cdr3_aa: CASTPNRVTTSYEQYF
cdr3_nt: TGTGCCAGCACTCCGAACAGGGTAACGACCTCCTACGAGCAGTACTTC

v_call: TRBV11-2
clone_size: few
d_call: TRBD1
j_call: TRBJ2-1
cdr3_aa: CASSFPVQGQGDYDEQFF
cdr3_nt: TGTGCCAGCAGCTTCCCCGTACAGGGACAGGGGGACTACGATGAGCAGTTCTTC

v_call: TRBV5-1
clone_size: many
d_call: .
j_call: TRBJ2-3
cdr3_aa: CASSLDTTDTQYF
cdr3_nt: TGCGCCAGCAGCTTGGACACCACAGATACGCAGTATTTT

v_call: TRBV15
clone_size: .
d_call: .
j_call: TRBJ1-1
cdr3_aa: CATSRDGNTEAFF
cdr3_nt: TGTGCCACCAGCAGGGACGGTAACACTGAAGCTTTCTTT

v_call: TRBV20-1
clone_size: few
d_call: .
j_call: TRBJ2-7
cdr3_aa: CSASLLYEQYF
cdr3_nt: TGCAGTGCTAGTTTGCTTTACGAGCAGTACTTC

v_call: TRBV5-1
clone_size: once
d_call: TRBD2
j_call: TRBJ2-5
cdr3_aa: CASSLSTSGGKRETQYF
cdr3_nt: TGCGCCAGCAGCTTGAGTACTAGCGGAGGGAAAAGGGAGACCCAGTACTTC

v_call: TRBV9
clone_size: many
d_call: .
j_call: TRBJ2-1
cdr3_aa: CASRPSGSAGRDEQFF
cdr3_nt: TGTGCCAGCAGGCCCAGCGGTAGCGCCGGTCGGGATGAGCAGTTCTTC

v_call: TRBV24-1
clone_size: .
d_call: .
j_call: TRBJ2-3
cdr3_aa: CATSDIAGGYNEQYF
cdr3_nt: TGTGCCACCAGTGATATAGCTGGGGGTTACAATGAGCAGTATTTT

v_call: TRBV29-1
clone_size: few
d_call: .
j_call: TRBJ2-6
cdr3_aa: CSASRDIDSGANVLTF
cdr3_nt: TGCAGCGCCTCCCGGGACATAGACTCTGGGGCCAACGTCCTGACTTTC

v_call: TRBV5-1
clone_size: .
d_call: .
j_call: TRBJ1-6
cdr3_aa: CASSLRGGDSPLHF
cdr3_nt: TGCGCCAGCAGCTTGCGGGGAGGGGATTCACCCCTCCACTTT

v_call: TRBV7-3
clone_size: .
d_call: TRBD1
j_call: TRBJ2-5
cdr3_aa: CASSLGAGGRQETQYF
cdr3_nt: TGTGCCAGCAGCTTAGGTGCAGGGGGCAGGCAAGAGACCCAGTACTTC